This TCR beta chain is from a study of graft-versus-host responses after intestinal transplantation. Study-level information: Multivisceral, liver-intestinal, or isolated intestinal transplants were given to recipients. Once they had received anti-thymocyte globulin induction, all recipients took tacrolimus and steroids for about three years. Study outcomes and limitations: Recipient bone marrow held GvH clones, some seen earlier in ileum or blood.

Plates contained 200,000 CFSE-labeled responder cells and 200,000 irradiated, violet-dye-labeled stimulator cells. Post-reaction, proliferating CD3+CD4+ and CD3+CD8+ responders (CFSE-low) were sorted. Only in-frame clones appear in the TCRdb table, and some are missing; sequencing was by immunoSEQ multiplex PCR. The table includes 2,000 to 2,500 clones, roughly 27% detected once. This sequence originates from a human patient who was an organ donor for intestinal transplantation. The source material was alloreactive CD8+ T cells from a mixed lymphocyte reaction culture, sampled before transplantation. Subset in this sample: CFSE-low proliferating T cells sorted from roughly six-day pre-transplant mixed lymphocyte reaction (GvH or HvG direction).

The CDR3 sequence: CASSDATGKSYEQYF. The CDR3 DNA is TGTGCCAGCAGTGATGCAACAGGAAAATCCTACGAGCAGTACTTC. The chain joins TRBV2 to TRBJ2-7; maybe TRBD1 (5 bases). From germline, CDR1 is SNHLY and CDR2 FYNNEI. V lost 3 bases and J 1 base, leaving 13 bases between the germline ends. The CDR3 loop spans 15 amino acids.